Presented here are 3 T cell receptor beta chains from one specimen sequenced in a study of OX40 agonist ivuxolimab in advanced cancers. Some clones are missing from TCRdb's copy, which holds only in-frame ones; the method was immunoSEQ multiplex PCR. Counted here are more than 50,000 clones, 91% occurring once; the ten biggest clones make up approximately 18%. The sample here was CD4+ or CD8+ T cells sorted from blood, taken in a trial of the OX40 agonist ivuxolimab. These receptors were collected from an adult with an advanced solid tumor such as melanoma, head and neck, liver or kidney cancer.

The chain joins TRBV6-5 to TRBJ1-2; D is possibly TRBD1 (6 bases). Per the germline V gene, CDR1 is MNHEY and CDR2 is SVGAGI. The V end was cut by 6 bases, the J end by 4 bases, with 15 bases between. CDR3 length: 14 residues. As DNA, the CDR3 is TGTGCCAGCAGCCCCGGAGGGGGTGGCTATGGCTACACCTTC. Protein sequence: CASSPGGGGYGYTF.

This sequence joins TRBV7-9 and TRBJ2-5; tentatively, D is TRBD2 (6 bases). Trimming left V 5 bases short and J 1 base short, with 17 bases between. CDR3 length equals 16 residues. CDR1 and CDR2 from the germline V gene are SEHNR and FQNEAQ (reference sequence). The CDR3 loop reads CASSPGSSGVQETQYF. Written as DNA, the CDR3 is TGTGCCAGCAGCCCGGGTAGTAGCGGAGTCCAAGAGACCCAGTACTTC.

The chain has TRBV27 and TRBJ2-1, with D unresolved. Germline V lookup: CDR1 MNHEY, CDR2 SMNVEV (reference sequence). This CDR3 has 15 residues. V lost 3 bases and J 3 bases, leaving 12 bases between the germline ends. The CDR3 nucleotides are TGTGCCAGCAGTTTTCACGACTCTAACTACAATGAGCAGTTCTTC. Translation gives CASSFHDSNYNEQFF.